Below are 32 T cell receptor beta chains sequenced from a single sample in a study of beta chain features in type 1 diabetes. The investigators reverse transcribed all of the isolated RNA, so they sequenced expressed TCRB transcripts. Profiling relied on immunoSEQ multiplex PCR, and the TCRdb table lists in-frame clones only, not all of them. This table has under 200,000 clones, roughly 8% appearing once. The antigens of these receptors remain unknown. Findings and caveats of the study: Type 1 diabetes patients showed a moderate but significant shortening of TCRB CDR3s in all four CD4+ subsets.

Sequenced material: central memory CD4+ T cells from blood. All receptors come from a young woman with type 1 diabetes.

This clone was picked up a small number of times. This chain uses TRBV6-6 with TRBJ1-1; D is possibly TRBD1 (5 bases). The germline CDR1 and CDR2 sequences are MNHNY and SVGAGI (reference sequence). V was clipped by 6 bases and J by 5 bases, with 10 bases between them. This CDR3 is 12 amino acids long. CDR3 in amino acids: CASSPRETEAFF. The CDR3 DNA follows: TGTGCCAGCAGCCCCAGGGAAACTGAAGCTTTCTTT.

V usage is TRBV7-9 and J usage is TRBJ2-1, with 8 positions matching TRBD1. The germline V gene encodes CDR1 SEHNR and CDR2 FQNEAQ (reference sequence). This CDR3 is 13 amino acids long. The ends lost 5 bases at V and 9 bases at J; junction bases unmatched: 6. DNA for the CDR3: TGTGCCAGCAGCCCCCGGACAGGGAGTGAGCAGTTCTTC. Amino acid sequence: CASSPRTGSEQFF.

The chain couples TRBV7-2 to TRBJ2-7; D is possibly TRBD2 (7 bases). CDR1 SGHTA and CDR2 FQGNSA come from the germline V gene. The CDR3 is made up of 17 amino acids. V gave up 4 bases and J gave up 5 bases, with 24 bases separating them. CDR3 DNA: TGTGCCAGCAGCTCCCGAGGTTTGCGGGGGCGCGGAAACGAGCAGTACTTC. Amino acid sequence: CASSSRGLRGRGNEQYF.

This clone was found a few times. In the same sample, other DNA sequences code for this CDR3. J is TRBJ1-1 and V is TRBV6-5; 9 bases are a match to TRBD1. The ends lost 8 bases at V and 4 bases at J; junction bases unmatched: 5. The germline V gene encodes CDR1 MNHEY and CDR2 SVGAGI. There are 13 residues in the CDR3. CDR3 bases: TGTGCCAGCTACAGGGGGCTCGGCACTGAAGCTTTCTTT. Protein: CASYRGLGTEAFF.

CDR3 DNA: TGTGCCAGCAGCTCGACTAGCGGGGGGGCCGGGGAGACCCAGTACTTC. This gives the protein CASSSTSGGAGETQYF. The V and J genes are TRBV7-2 and TRBJ2-5; 14 nucleotides agree with TRBD2. The trim removed 4 bases at V and 5 bases at J, leaving 6 bases unmatched. This CDR3 has 16 residues. CDR1 and CDR2 (germline): SGHTA, FQGNSA. The full variable domain, with the rest looked up from reference TRBV7-2 and TRBJ2-5, is GAGVSQSPSNKVTEKGKDVELRCDPISGHTALYWYRQSLGQGLEFLIYFQGNSAPDKSGLPSDRFSAERTGGSVSTLTIQRTQQEDSAVYLCASSSTSGGAGETQYFGPGTRLLVL.

This clone appeared a few times. CDR3 DNA: TGTGCCAGCAGCTTGCAGGAGGGCGGAGGGTCACCCCTCCACTTT. Its translation is CASSLQEGGGSPLHF. The chain joins TRBV5-5 to TRBJ1-6, with D unresolved. The CDR3 extends over 15 amino acids. Germline V gene sequence: CDR1 SGHKS, CDR2 YYEKEE (reference sequence). With 1 base removed from V and 10 bases from J, the gap between germline ends came to 15 bases.

The rearrangement uses TRBV7-6 and TRBJ2-1, with D maybe TRBD1 (5 bases). There are 15 residues in the CDR3. Trimming shortened V by 1 base and J by 2 bases, and 9 bases separated the two germline ends. The germline CDR1 and CDR2 sequences are SGHVS and FNYEAQ. The CDR3 spells CASSLGQGPYNEQFF. The CDR3 DNA is TGTGCCAGCAGCTTAGGGCAGGGCCCCTACAATGAGCAGTTCTTC.

This clone has more than one count but fewer than ten. V gene TRBV7-9 combines with J gene TRBJ1-1; D call uncertain. The CDR3 is 12 amino acids. The ends were cut back, 3 bases at V and 1 base at J, with 3 bases in the middle. The germline gives CDR1 SEHNR, CDR2 FQNEAQ (reference sequence). CDR3 nucleotides: TGTGCCAGCAGCTTCCAGAACACTGAAGCTTTCTTT. This gives the protein CASSFQNTEAFF.

Of note for this clone: Within the sample, other DNA sequences also encode this same CDR3. The rearrangement uses TRBV18 and TRBJ2-7, with 8 bases fitting TRBD2. The CDR3 contains 13 residues. The ends lost 6 bases at V and 7 bases at J; junction bases unmatched: 8. In germline, CDR1 is KGHSH, CDR2 LQKENI. This CDR3 reads CASSPTGGGEQYF. The CDR3 DNA reads as TGTGCCAGCTCCCCCACGGGAGGGGGGGAGCAGTACTTC. The full variable domain, with the rest looked up from reference TRBV18 and TRBJ2-7, is NAGVMQNPRHLVRRRGQEARLRCSPMKGHSHVYWYRQLPEEGLKFMVYLQKENIIDESGMPKERFSAEFPKEGPSILRIQQVVRGDSAAYFCASSPTGGGEQYFGPGTRLTVT.

The chain couples TRBV30 to TRBJ2-1; tentative D call: TRBD1 (6 bases). Looked up from germline, CDR1 is GTSNPN and CDR2 is SVGIG (reference sequence). The CDR3 is 13 amino acids. Trimming took off 0 bases at V and 7 bases at J, with 10 bases between the two ends. CDR3 sequence: CAWSVQGTNEQFF. Here the CDR3 DNA reads TGTGCCTGGAGTGTACAGGGAACGAATGAGCAGTTCTTC.

The J gene is TRBJ2-1, the V gene TRBV7-3; 10 bases line up with TRBD2. V lost 5 bases to trimming and J lost 10 bases; unmatched junction nucleotides: 5. The CDR3 covers 13 residues. Germline V CDR1 and CDR2: SGHTA, FQGTGA. The CDR3 DNA reads TGTGCCAGCAGCCGAGCGGGAGGGAGCGAGCAGTTCTTC. It specifies CASSRAGGSEQFF.

This clone has only a few counts. The chain couples TRBV11-1 to TRBJ2-2, with D possibly matching TRBD2 (6 bases). The CDR3 is 16 amino acids. V gave up 7 bases and J gave up 2 bases, with 17 bases separating them. Germline values: CDR1 SGHAT, CDR2 FQDESV (reference sequence). CDR3 nucleotide sequence: TGTGCCAGCACCCTCCGCTGGGGGGTAAACACCGGGGAGCTGTTTTTT. Its protein product is CASTLRWGVNTGELFF.

This clone was observed a few times. The J gene is TRBJ2-2, the V gene TRBV4-3, with D hard to call. Germline CDR1 LGHNA, CDR2 YSLEER. V shed 5 bases and J shed 5 bases, with 6 bases lying between them. The length of the CDR3 is 12 residues. This CDR3 is CASSSGTGELFF. CDR3 coding DNA: TGCGCCAGCAGCTCGGGTACCGGGGAGCTGTTTTTT.

The rearrangement uses TRBV4-2 and TRBJ2-3, with a weak D call TRBD1 (5 bases). This CDR3 is 15 amino acids long. Germline assignment: CDR1 LGHNA and CDR2 YNFKEQ. V was shortened by 0 bases and J by 8 bases, with 15 bases between the two germline ends. CDR3 residues: CASSQDRTVQGTQYF. In nucleotides, the CDR3 is TGTGCCAGCAGCCAAGATAGAACAGTCCAGGGTACGCAGTATTTT.

This sequence joins TRBV5-1 and TRBJ1-2, with no clear D. The CDR3 length is 12 residues. Trimming took off 6 bases at V and 8 bases at J, with 14 bases between the two ends. The germline V gene has CDR1 SGHRS and CDR2 YFSETQ. The CDR3, as DNA: TGCGCCAGCAATGAGGGCCGAGGAGGCTACACCTTC. Translating gives CASNEGRGGYTF.

This clone has only a few counts. The J gene is TRBJ1-5, the V gene TRBV18; no reliable D call. V gave up 0 bases and J gave up 5 bases, with 14 bases separating them. The CDR3 is 16 amino acids. Germline CDR1 is KGHSH and CDR2 is LQKENI. CDR3 bases: TGTGCCAGCTCACCACCTGGCCCGTCGGGGTATCAGCCCCAGCATTTT. It specifies CASSPPGPSGYQPQHF.

The chain carries TRBV5-5 and TRBJ2-3, with a possible D match to TRBD2 (6 bases). Germline loops: CDR1 SGHKS, CDR2 YYEKEE (reference sequence). The CDR3 extends over 12 amino acids. V was cut by 4 bases and J by 5 bases, with 8 bases left in between. CDR3 loop: CASSPEGDTQYF. The CDR3 coding sequence is TGTGCCAGCAGCCCGGAGGGAGATACGCAGTATTTT.

The chain has TRBV11-2 and TRBJ2-7; 8 nucleotides match TRBD1. The CDR3 consists of 15 residues. Losses at the gene ends were 4 bases for V and 4 bases for J; bases not matched to a gene: 9. Germline lookup yields CDR1 SGHAT and CDR2 FQNNGV. CDR3 sequence reads: CASSSAGGAEYEQYF. The DNA of the CDR3 is TGTGCCAGCAGCTCGGCAGGGGGCGCCGAGTACGAGCAGTACTTC.

The V and J genes are TRBV30 and TRBJ1-1, with D perhaps matching TRBD1 (5 bases). CDR1 is GTSNPN and CDR2 is SVGIG in the germline V gene (reference sequence). Trimming removed 5 bases at V and 5 bases at J, with 15 bases between. This CDR3 spans 13 amino acids. CDR3: CAWQTGGGTEAFF. The CDR3 nucleotides are TGTGCCTGGCAAACCGGGGGGGGGACTGAAGCTTTCTTT.

This rearrangement joins TRBV5-8 to TRBJ1-1; D call uncertain. The V end was cut by 1 base, the J end by 2 bases, with 6 bases between. Germline lookup yields CDR1 SGHTS and CDR2 YDEGEE. This CDR3 comprises 13 residues. The CDR3 region has the DNA TGTGCCAGCAGCTTGCTTAGAAACACTGAAGCTTTCTTT. Translation gives CASSLLRNTEAFF.

This clone was seen only a few times. This rearrangement joins TRBV25-1 to TRBJ2-3, with TRBD2 matching over 7 bases. The CDR3 consists of 14 residues. V shed 9 bases, J shed 4 bases, and the junction held 10 bases outside the gene matches. The germline gives CDR1 MGHDK, CDR2 SYGVNS. CDR3: CASTPGGYADTQYF. CDR3 sequence (DNA): TGTGCCAGTACACCCGGGGGGTATGCAGATACGCAGTATTTT.

Only a few counts were recorded for this clone. J is TRBJ2-3 and V is TRBV19, with TRBD1 as a possible D gene (5 bases). V lost 9 bases, J lost 5 bases, and 15 bases lay in between. The CDR3 sequence is 13 residues long. Germline V gives CDR1 LNHDA, CDR2 SQIVND (reference sequence). CDR3 sequence (DNA): TGTGCCAGCAAAGATACAGGCAGAGATACGCAGTATTTT. It encodes CASKDTGRDTQYF.

The chain recombines TRBV7-9 with TRBJ1-2, with unresolved D. The CDR3 has 14 amino acids. Trimming cost V 7 bases and J 4 bases, with 16 bases left between them. Germline CDR1 SEHNR, CDR2 FQNEAQ (reference sequence). Here the CDR3 reads CASTVGGSGYGYTF. The CDR3 nucleotides are TGTGCCAGCACCGTTGGAGGTTCAGGCTATGGCTACACCTTC.

The CDR3 DNA sequence: TGTGCCAGCAGTTTTGAGCTAGCGGGGGGCAATGAGCAGTTCTTC. Translated, it gives CASSFELAGGNEQFF. The rearrangement joins TRBV27 to TRBJ2-1; 11 bases agree with TRBD2. The J segment lost 6 bases and the V segment lost 3 bases, leaving 4 bases of the junction unmatched. Germline V gives CDR1 MNHEY, CDR2 SMNVEV (reference sequence). The CDR3 consists of 15 residues.

This clone showed up just a few times. This chain links TRBV6-6 with TRBJ1-5, with unresolved D. In germline, CDR1 is MNHNY, CDR2 SVGAGI (reference sequence). The ends were cut back, 5 bases at V and 4 bases at J, with 12 bases in the middle. The CDR3 is 14 amino acids. The CDR3 sequence is CASSPVDGNQPQHF. The CDR3 DNA sequence: TGTGCCAGCAGTCCCGTTGACGGGAATCAGCCCCAGCATTTT.

This clone has more than one count but fewer than ten. This chain links TRBV11-3 with TRBJ2-2; 8 positions match TRBD1. Losses at the gene ends were 4 bases for V and 3 bases for J; bases not matched to a gene: 10. Germline assignment: CDR1 SGHNT and CDR2 YENEEA. The CDR3 totals 17 residues. This CDR3 is CASSSPPGGADTGELFF. The DNA for the CDR3 is TGTGCCAGCAGCTCCCCCCCAGGGGGCGCAGACACCGGGGAGCTGTTTTTT.

This clone was recorded a few times. The chain employs TRBV2 and TRBJ2-7; D perhaps matches TRBD1 (5 bases). There are 12 residues in the CDR3. CDR1 SNHLY and CDR2 FYNNEI come from the germline V gene. V lost 6 bases and J 3 bases, leaving 9 bases between the germline ends. As DNA, the CDR3 is TGTGCCAGCAGGGGGCCCCTCTACGAGCAGTACTTC. It codes for CASRGPLYEQYF.

The J gene is TRBJ2-7, the V gene TRBV10-2; 9 bases fit TRBD2. This CDR3 is built from 15 residues. CDR1 is WSHSY and CDR2 is SAAADI in the germline V gene. V was clipped by 6 bases and J by 2 bases; unmatched bases: 8. CDR3 DNA: TGCGCCAGCAGCGCCGCGGGGGGGCTGACCTACGAGCAGTACTTC. Translated, it gives CASSAAGGLTYEQYF.

This chain joins TRBV7-2 and TRBJ2-1; 10 nucleotides line up with TRBD2. V lost 3 bases, J lost 5 bases, and 4 bases stayed unmatched. CDR1 and CDR2 (germline): SGHTA, FQGNSA. This CDR3 is 15 amino acids long. DNA of the CDR3: TGTGCCAGCAGCTTTATAGCGGGGGGAAACAATGAGCAGTTCTTC. Translation: CASSFIAGGNNEQFF. Variable domain in full (rest from reference TRBV7-2 and TRBJ2-1): GAGVSQSPSNKVTEKGKDVELRCDPISGHTALYWYRQSLGQGLEFLIYFQGNSAPDKSGLPSDRFSAERTGGSVSTLTIQRTQQEDSAVYLCASSFIAGGNNEQFFGPGTRLTVL.

The chain has TRBV4-3 and TRBJ2-2, with 9 bases lining up with TRBD1. V lost 0 bases and J lost 9; bases outside the gene matches: 5. The germline gives CDR1 LGHNA, CDR2 YSLEER. The CDR3 extends over 15 amino acids. CDR3 loop: CASSQEGQGVWELFF. The CDR3 nucleotides read TGCGCCAGCAGCCAAGAGGGACAGGGCGTTTGGGAGCTGTTTTTT.

The sample holds a few counts of this clone. The chain uses TRBV19 and TRBJ2-7; TRBD2 is a possible D gene (6 bases). The CDR3 has 13 amino acids. The germline CDR1 and CDR2 sequences are LNHDA and SQIVND (reference sequence). Trimming removed 8 bases at V and 0 bases at J, with 11 bases between. The DNA of the CDR3 is TGTGCCAGTCGGGACTCTCACTCCTACGAGCAGTACTTC. Residues: CASRDSHSYEQYF.

The genes are TRBV19 and TRBJ1-5; the D gene is possibly TRBD1 (5 bases). Per the germline V gene, CDR1 is LNHDA and CDR2 is SQIVND (reference sequence). The CDR3 consists of 11 residues. Deletions cut 5 bases from V and 12 bases from J, with 11 bases between. The CDR3 nucleotides read TGTGCCAGTAGTGTGGACAACGTCCAGCATTTT. Its protein is CASSVDNVQHF.